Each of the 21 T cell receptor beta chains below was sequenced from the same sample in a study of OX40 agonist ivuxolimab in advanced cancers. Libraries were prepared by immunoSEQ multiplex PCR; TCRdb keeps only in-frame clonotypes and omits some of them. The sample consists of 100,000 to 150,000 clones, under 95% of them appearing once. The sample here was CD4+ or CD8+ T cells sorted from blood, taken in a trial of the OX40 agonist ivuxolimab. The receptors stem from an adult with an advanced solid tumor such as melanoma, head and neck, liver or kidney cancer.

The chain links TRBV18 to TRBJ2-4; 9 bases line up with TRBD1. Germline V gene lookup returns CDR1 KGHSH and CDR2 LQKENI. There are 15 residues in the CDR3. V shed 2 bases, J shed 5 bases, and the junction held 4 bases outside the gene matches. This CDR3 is CASSPGTGKENIQYF. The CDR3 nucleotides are TGTGCCAGCTCACCAGGGACAGGGAAGGAAAACATTCAGTACTTC. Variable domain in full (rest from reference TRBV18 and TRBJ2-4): NAGVMQNPRHLVRRRGQEARLRCSPMKGHSHVYWYRQLPEEGLKFMVYLQKENIIDESGMPKERFSAEFPKEGPSILRIQQVVRGDSAAYFCASSPGTGKENIQYFGAGTRLSVL.

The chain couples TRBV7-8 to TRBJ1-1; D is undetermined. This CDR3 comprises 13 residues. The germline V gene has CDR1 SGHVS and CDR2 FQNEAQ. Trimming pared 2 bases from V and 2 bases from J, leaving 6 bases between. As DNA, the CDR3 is TGTGCCAGCAGCTTATATGGTAACACTGAAGCTTTCTTT. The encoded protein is CASSLYGNTEAFF.

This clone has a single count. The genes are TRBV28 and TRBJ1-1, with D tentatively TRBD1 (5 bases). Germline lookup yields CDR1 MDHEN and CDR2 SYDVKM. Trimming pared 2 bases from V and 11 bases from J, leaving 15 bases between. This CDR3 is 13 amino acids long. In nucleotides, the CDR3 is TGTGCCAGCAGTTTAATGGGGGTAAGGGAGGCTTTCTTT. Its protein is CASSLMGVREAFF.

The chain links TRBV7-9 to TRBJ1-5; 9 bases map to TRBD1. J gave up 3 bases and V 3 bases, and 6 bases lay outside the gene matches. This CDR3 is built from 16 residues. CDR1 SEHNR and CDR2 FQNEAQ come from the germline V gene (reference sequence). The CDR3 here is CASSLTGTGPNQPQHF. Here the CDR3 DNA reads TGTGCCAGCAGCTTGACCGGGACAGGGCCCAATCAGCCCCAGCATTTT.

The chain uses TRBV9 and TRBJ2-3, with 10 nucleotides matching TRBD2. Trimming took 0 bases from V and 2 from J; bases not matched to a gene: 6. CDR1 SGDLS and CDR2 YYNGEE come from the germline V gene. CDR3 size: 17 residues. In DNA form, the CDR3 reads TGTGCCAGCAGCGTAGGGCTAGCGGGAGCCCACACAGATACGCAGTATTTT. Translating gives CASSVGLAGAHTDTQYF.

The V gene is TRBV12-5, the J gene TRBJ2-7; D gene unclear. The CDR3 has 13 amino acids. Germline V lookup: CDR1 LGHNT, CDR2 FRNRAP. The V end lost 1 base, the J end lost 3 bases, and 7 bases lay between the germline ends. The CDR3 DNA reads TGTGCTAGTGGTTTGGAGATAGGCTACGAGCAGTACTTC. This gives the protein CASGLEIGYEQYF.

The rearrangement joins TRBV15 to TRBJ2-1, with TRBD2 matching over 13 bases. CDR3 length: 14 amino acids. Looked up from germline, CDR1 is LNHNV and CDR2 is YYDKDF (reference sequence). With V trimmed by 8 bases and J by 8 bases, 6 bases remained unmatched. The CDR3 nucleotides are TGTGCCACCGAGGGGGGGACTAGCGGGGATGAGCAGTTCTTC. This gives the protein CATEGGTSGDEQFF.

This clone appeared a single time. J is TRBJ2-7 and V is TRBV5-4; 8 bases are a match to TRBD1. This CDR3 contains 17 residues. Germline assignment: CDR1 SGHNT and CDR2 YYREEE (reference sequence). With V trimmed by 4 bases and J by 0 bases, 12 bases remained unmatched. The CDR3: CASSLGAGQAASYEQYF. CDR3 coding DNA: TGTGCCAGCAGCCTGGGCGCGGGACAGGCCGCCTCCTACGAGCAGTACTTC.

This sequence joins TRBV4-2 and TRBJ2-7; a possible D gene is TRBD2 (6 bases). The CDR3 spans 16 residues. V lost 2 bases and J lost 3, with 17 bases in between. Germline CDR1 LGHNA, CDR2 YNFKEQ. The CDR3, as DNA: TGTGCCAGCAGCCAAATAACCGGGACGGGACTCTACGAGCAGTACTTC. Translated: CASSQITGTGLYEQYF.

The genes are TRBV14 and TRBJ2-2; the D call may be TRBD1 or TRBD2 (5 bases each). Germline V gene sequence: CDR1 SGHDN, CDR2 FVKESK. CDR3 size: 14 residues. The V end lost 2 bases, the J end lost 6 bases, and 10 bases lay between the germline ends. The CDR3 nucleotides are TGTGCCAGCAGCCAAAGGGACGTCGCCGGGGAGCTGTTTTTT. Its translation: CASSQRDVAGELFF.

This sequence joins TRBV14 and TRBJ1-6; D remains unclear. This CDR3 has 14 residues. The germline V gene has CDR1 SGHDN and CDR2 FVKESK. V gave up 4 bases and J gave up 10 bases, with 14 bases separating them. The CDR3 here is CASSRGGDVSPLHF. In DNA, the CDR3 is TGTGCCAGCAGCCGAGGTGGGGATGTGTCACCCCTCCACTTT.

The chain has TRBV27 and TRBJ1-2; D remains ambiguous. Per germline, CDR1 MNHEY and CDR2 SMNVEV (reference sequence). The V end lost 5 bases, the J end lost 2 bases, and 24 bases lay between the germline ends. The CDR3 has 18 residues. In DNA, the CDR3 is TGTGCCAGCAGTAACACCCAGGTCCTCCTCAGTTCAAACTATGGCTACACCTTC. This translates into CASSNTQVLLSSNYGYTF.

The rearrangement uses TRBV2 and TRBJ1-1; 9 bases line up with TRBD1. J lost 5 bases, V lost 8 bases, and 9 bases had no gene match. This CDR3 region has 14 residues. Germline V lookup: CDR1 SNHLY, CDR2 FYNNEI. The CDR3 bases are TGTGCCAGCCAGGAGGACAGGGGATGGACTGAAGCTTTCTTT. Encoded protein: CASQEDRGWTEAFF.

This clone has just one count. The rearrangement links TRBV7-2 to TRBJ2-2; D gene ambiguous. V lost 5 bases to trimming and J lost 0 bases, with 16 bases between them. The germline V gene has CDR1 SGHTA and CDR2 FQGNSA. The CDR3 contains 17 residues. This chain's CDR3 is CASSDHVATTNTGELFF. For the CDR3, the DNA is TGTGCCAGCAGCGACCACGTCGCCACCACGAACACCGGGGAGCTGTTTTTT.

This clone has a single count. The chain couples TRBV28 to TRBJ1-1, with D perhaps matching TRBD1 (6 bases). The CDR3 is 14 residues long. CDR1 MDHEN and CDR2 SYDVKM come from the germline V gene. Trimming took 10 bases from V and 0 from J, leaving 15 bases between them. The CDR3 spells CATTSGTMNTEAFF. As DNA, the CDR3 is TGTGCCACCACTTCCGGGACAATGAACACTGAAGCTTTCTTT. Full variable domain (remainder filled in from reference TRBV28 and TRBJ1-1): DVKVTQSSRYLVKRTGEKVFLECVQDMDHENMFWYRQDPGLGLRLIYFSYDVKMKEKGDIPEGYSVSREKKERFSLILESASTNQTSMYLCATTSGTMNTEAFFGQGTRLTVV.

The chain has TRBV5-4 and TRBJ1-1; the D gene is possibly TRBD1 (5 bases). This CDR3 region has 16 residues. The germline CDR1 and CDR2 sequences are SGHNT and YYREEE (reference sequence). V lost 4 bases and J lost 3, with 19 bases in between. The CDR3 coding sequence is TGTGCCAGCAGCCCAAGCGGGGGAGGTCCGTACACTGAAGCTTTCTTT. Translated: CASSPSGGGPYTEAFF.

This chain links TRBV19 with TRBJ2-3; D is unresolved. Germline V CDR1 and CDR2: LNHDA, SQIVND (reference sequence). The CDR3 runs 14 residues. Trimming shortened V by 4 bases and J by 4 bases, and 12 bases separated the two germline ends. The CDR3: CASSKEGPPDTQYF. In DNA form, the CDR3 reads TGTGCCAGTAGTAAGGAAGGTCCGCCAGATACGCAGTATTTT.

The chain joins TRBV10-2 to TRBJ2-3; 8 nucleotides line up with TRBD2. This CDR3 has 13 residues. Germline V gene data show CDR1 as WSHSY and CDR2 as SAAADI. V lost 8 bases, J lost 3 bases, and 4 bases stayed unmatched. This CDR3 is CASRTSSTDTQYF. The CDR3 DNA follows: TGCGCCAGCCGGACTAGCAGTACAGATACGCAGTATTTT.

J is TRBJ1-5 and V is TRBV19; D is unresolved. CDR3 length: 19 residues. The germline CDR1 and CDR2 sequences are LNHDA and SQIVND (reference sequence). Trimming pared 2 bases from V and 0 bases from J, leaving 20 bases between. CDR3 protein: CASSIKMNWAGTSNQPQHF. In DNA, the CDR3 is TGTGCCAGTAGTATAAAGATGAACTGGGCAGGAACTAGCAATCAGCCCCAGCATTTT.

CDR3 protein: CASTQMPPGARYEQYF. CDR3 bases: TGTGCCAGCACCCAAATGCCCCCAGGGGCGCGCTACGAGCAGTACTTC. This chain links TRBV28 with TRBJ2-7; D is possibly TRBD1 (6 bases). CDR3 size: 16 residues. Germline CDR1 reads MDHEN; CDR2 reads SYDVKM. Trimming removed 7 bases at V and 3 bases at J, with 22 bases between.

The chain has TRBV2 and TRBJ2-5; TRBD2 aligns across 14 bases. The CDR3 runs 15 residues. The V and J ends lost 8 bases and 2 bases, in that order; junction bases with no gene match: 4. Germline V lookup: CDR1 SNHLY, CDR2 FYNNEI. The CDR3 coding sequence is TGTGCCAGCGGAGGGACTAGCGGGAGACAAGAGACCCAGTACTTC. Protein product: CASGGTSGRQETQYF. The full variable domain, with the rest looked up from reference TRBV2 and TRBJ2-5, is EPEVTQTPSHQVTQMGQEVILRCVPISNHLYFYWYRQILGQKVEFLVSFYNNEISEKSEIFDDQFSVERPDGSNFTLKIRSTKLEDSAMYFCASGGTSGRQETQYFGPGTRLLVL.